These T cell receptor beta chains were read from a single sample in a study of human T cells and chemical hapten exposure. TCRdb re-derived calls from the 5' RACE reads in MiXCR, one entry per CDR3 protein. The top ten clones hold approximately 2.8% of a sample with approximately 110,000 distinct CDR3 sequences, roughly 18% of them seen once. Every receptor here comes from a human donor in good health. Both conserved end residues are part of each CDR3. The D gene is left open where the match is weak. Size is omitted from some rows. Given values are once, few, many or a class for expanded clones.

V gene	D gene	J gene	clone size	CDR3 protein	CDR3 DNA
TRBV7-9	-	TRBJ2-7	-	CASSPRDSRYEQYF	TGTGCCAGCAGCCCCCGGGACTCGCGCTACGAGCAGTACTTC
TRBV28	TRBD2	TRBJ2-7	few	CASRGSGSYEQYF	TGTGCCAGCAGGGGGAGCGGGAGCTACGAGCAGTACTTC
TRBV28	-	TRBJ2-3	-	CASSLDSDTQYF	TGTGCCAGCAGTTTAGACTCAGATACGCAGTATTTT
TRBV6-4	-	TRBJ1-1	few	CAEARGEAFF	TGTGCCGAAGCCCGGGGTGAAGCTTTCTTT
TRBV30	TRBD2	TRBJ2-1	-	CAWSVRASGGEQFF	TGTGCCTGGAGTGTACGGGCTAGCGGGGGGGAGCAGTTCTTC
TRBV4-2	-	TRBJ1-2	-	CASSQEGGKSWSTSVYGYTF	TGTGCCAGCAGCCAAGAGGGAGGGAAATCGTGGAGTACGTCGGTTTATGGCTACACCTTC
TRBV12-3/TRBV12-4	TRBD2	TRBJ2-1	-	CASAEAGGQFF	TGTGCCAGCGCTGAGGCGGGAGGGCAGTTCTTC
TRBV29-1	TRBD1	TRBJ1-2	-	CSVEDLRQGGHGYTF	TGCAGCGTTGAAGATCTACGACAGGGCGGCCATGGCTACACCTTC
TRBV14	-	TRBJ1-1	-	CASSQEEGTNTEAFF	TGTGCCAGCAGCCAAGAGGAGGGTACGAACACTGAAGCTTTCTTT
TRBV3-1	TRBD2	TRBJ2-1	many	CASSPPGLAESNEQFF	TGTGCCAGCAGCCCCCCGGGACTAGCGGAGAGCAATGAGCAGTTCTTC
TRBV5-1	-	TRBJ1-1	many	CASRAGGTEAFF	TGCGCCAGCAGGGCCGGAGGGACTGAAGCTTTCTTT
TRBV30	-	TRBJ1-2	few	CAWSNTRLYGYTF	TGTGCCTGGAGTAACACTCGTCTCTATGGCTACACCTTC
TRBV29-1	-	TRBJ1-1	-	CSVGGRLNTEAFF	TGCAGCGTGGGGGGTAGGTTGAACACTGAAGCTTTCTTT
TRBV30	-	TRBJ1-1	many	CAWSVWGAKNTEAFF	TGTGCCTGGAGTGTATGGGGGGCCAAGAACACTGAAGCTTTCTTT
TRBV27	TRBD2	TRBJ2-1	-	CASRAGAYNEQFF	TGTGCCAGCCGGGCGGGAGCCTACAATGAGCAGTTCTTC
TRBV4-1	TRBD1	TRBJ1-5	-	CASSTPGQGWNQPQHF	TGCGCCAGCAGCACTCCTGGACAGGGATGGAATCAGCCCCAGCATTTT
TRBV7-6	-	TRBJ2-4	few	CASSPRVSKNIQYF	TGTGCCAGCAGCCCGCGGGTATCCAAAAACATTCAGTACTTC
TRBV10-3	-	TRBJ2-3	-	CAISGDRLRITDTQYF	TGTGCCATCAGTGGGGACCGGTTACGGATCACAGATACGCAGTATTTT
TRBV12-5	-	TRBJ2-3	-	CASGLVTGPLDTQYF	TGTGCTAGTGGTTTGGTAACGGGCCCCCTAGATACGCAGTATTTT
TRBV27	-	TRBJ2-1	-	CASVKGGLTGNNEQFF	TGTGCCAGCGTAAAGGGGGGATTGACAGGAAACAATGAGCAGTTCTTC
TRBV4-2	-	TRBJ2-6	-	CASSQEIRGSGANVLTF	TGTGCCAGCAGCCAAGAAATCCGGGGTTCTGGGGCCAACGTCCTGACTTTC
TRBV2	-	TRBJ2-3	few	CASSERTSTDTQYF	TGTGCCAGCAGTGAGCGTACTAGCACAGATACGCAGTATTTT
TRBV7-9	TRBD2	TRBJ2-1	-	CASSPFPQTSGRGNEQFF	TGTGCCAGCAGCCCTTTCCCTCAGACTAGCGGGAGGGGCAATGAGCAGTTCTTC
TRBV24-1	-	TRBJ2-3	-	CATTPRAGDTQYF	TGTGCCACCACCCCCAGAGCGGGCGATACGCAGTATTTT
TRBV12-2	-	TRBJ1-2	few	CASRCHRVDYGYTF	TGTGCAAGTCGCTGCCACAGGGTTGACTATGGCTACACCTTC
TRBV27	-	TRBJ2-7	few	CASSLAGGPRNEQYF	TGTGCCAGCTCACTGGCTGGGGGACCGAGGAACGAGCAGTACTTC
TRBV10-3	TRBD1	TRBJ1-5	few	CAISEIKGGVDSNQPQHF	TGTGCCATCAGTGAGATAAAAGGGGGCGTCGATAGCAATCAGCCCCAGCATTTT
TRBV18	-	TRBJ2-1	many	CASSPGPTGTHNEQFF	TGTGCCAGCTCACCAGGCCCCACAGGGACCCACAATGAGCAGTTCTTC
TRBV11-2	-	TRBJ2-7	-	CASSLGQPGEQYF	TGTGCCAGCAGCTTAGGTCAGCCAGGAGAGCAGTACTTC
TRBV7-8	-	TRBJ2-5	many	CATNRRETQYF	TGTGCCACCAACCGGAGGGAGACCCAGTACTTC
TRBV11-2	TRBD2	TRBJ2-7	-	CASSQPVQASGSLQYF	TGTGCCAGCAGCCAACCGGTACAGGCTAGCGGGAGTTTGCAGTACTTC
TRBV10-2	TRBD1	TRBJ2-3	-	CASRNGAGGAWDTQYF	TGCGCCAGCCGAAATGGAGCAGGGGGCGCGTGGGATACGCAGTATTTT
TRBV29-1	-	TRBJ1-4	-	CSVKQGGRNEKLFF	TGCAGCGTTAAACAGGGAGGACGTAATGAAAAACTGTTTTTT
TRBV5-1	TRBD1	TRBJ1-5	-	CASSPGTGDNQPQHF	TGCGCCAGCAGCCCCGGGACAGGCGATAATCAGCCCCAGCATTTT
TRBV20-1	-	TRBJ1-4	-	CSAREMRTLEKLFF	TGCAGTGCTAGAGAAATGAGGACCCTTGAAAAACTGTTTTTT
TRBV7-9	-	TRBJ2-5	-	CASSLGGNGFGETQYF	TGTGCCAGCAGCTTAGGGGGAAACGGGTTTGGAGAGACCCAGTACTTC
TRBV24-1	TRBD1	TRBJ2-1	-	CATRGQGDVDEQFF	TGTGCCACCAGAGGACAGGGGGATGTTGATGAGCAGTTCTTC
TRBV10-3	TRBD1	TRBJ2-5	few	CAISAGGETQYF	TGTGCCATCAGTGCAGGGGGAGAGACCCAGTACTTC
TRBV29-1	-	TRBJ1-5	many	CSVGGSNQPQHF	TGCAGCGTCGGGGGTAGCAATCAGCCCCAGCATTTT
TRBV4-1	TRBD2	TRBJ2-7	-	CASSQPGLAAREQYF	TGCGCCAGCAGCCAGCCGGGACTAGCGGCCCGTGAGCAGTACTTC
TRBV7-2	-	TRBJ2-3	few	CASSLMAASTDTQYF	TGTGCCAGCAGCTTGATGGCAGCTAGCACAGATACGCAGTATTTT
TRBV5-1	-	TRBJ1-1	few	CASSLGEMAGARTEAFF	TGCGCCAGCAGCTTGGGCGAGATGGCGGGGGCTCGGACTGAAGCTTTCTTT
TRBV2	-	TRBJ2-7	-	CVSTGPYEQYF	TGTGTCAGCACGGGTCCTTACGAGCAGTACTTC
TRBV3-1	-	TRBJ2-1	-	CASRNPLFLTPPKYNEQFF	TGTGCCAGCAGGAACCCTTTATTCTTAACTCCTCCGAAGTACAATGAGCAGTTCTTC
TRBV28	TRBD1	TRBJ2-4	few	CASRFTGQGAKNIQYF	TGTGCCAGCAGGTTCACGGGACAGGGAGCCAAAAACATTCAGTACTTC
TRBV28	TRBD1	TRBJ1-5	-	CASSSGTAPQHF	TGTGCCAGCAGTTCCGGGACAGCACCCCAGCATTTT
TRBV29-1	TRBD2	TRBJ2-3	few	CSVELAGGPGSTDTQYF	TGCAGCGTTGAGTTAGCGGGAGGGCCGGGGAGCACAGATACGCAGTATTTT
TRBV20-1	-	TRBJ2-6	few	CSARDSAFSGANVLTF	TGCAGTGCTAGAGACAGCGCCTTCTCTGGGGCCAACGTCCTGACTTTC
TRBV20-1	TRBD2	TRBJ2-3	medium-sized	CSAPSGRGTDTQYF	TGCAGTGCCCCCAGCGGGAGAGGCACAGATACGCAGTATTTT
TRBV6-1	TRBD1	TRBJ1-5	few	CASSRQGGQPQHF	TGTGCCAGCAGCAGACAGGGCGGTCAGCCCCAGCATTTT
TRBV6-2/TRBV6-3	TRBD1	TRBJ2-7	few	CASSYSGTGAREQYF	TGTGCCAGCAGTTACTCAGGGACAGGGGCCCGGGAGCAGTACTTC
TRBV24-1	TRBD1	TRBJ2-5	few	CATSDSRTGAQETQYF	TGTGCCACCAGTGATTCCCGGACAGGGGCTCAAGAGACCCAGTACTTC
TRBV28	TRBD1	TRBJ1-2	-	CASSLEGARNGYTF	TGTGCCAGCAGTCTAGAGGGGGCTAGGAATGGCTACACCTTC
TRBV2	-	TRBJ1-1	once	CASSEGVLNTEAFF	TGTGCGAGCAGTGAAGGGGTCCTGAACACTGAAGCTTTCTTT
TRBV29-1	-	TRBJ1-4	-	CSGGSQEKLFF	TGCAGCGGTGGTTCACAGGAAAAACTGTTTTTT
TRBV6-5	TRBD1	TRBJ1-1	-	CASSYSGTGWNTEAFF	TGTGCCAGCAGTTACTCAGGGACAGGGTGGAACACTGAAGCTTTCTTT
TRBV20-1	-	TRBJ2-5	-	CSARDRVRGYQETQYF	TGCAGTGCTAGAGATCGCGTCAGGGGATACCAAGAGACCCAGTACTTC
TRBV12-3/TRBV12-4	-	TRBJ1-2	-	CASSPWGQANYGYTF	TGTGCCAGCAGTCCGTGGGGACAAGCTAACTATGGCTACACCTTC